Below are 27 T cell receptor beta chains sequenced from a single sample in a study of CD4 T cells in relation to SARS-CoV-2 and coronaviruses. CD4+ T cells from unexposed donors were obtained before the COVID-19 pandemic (2011-2018). The cells were cultured for approximately 10 days before CD4+ T cells were isolated. Produced via immunoSEQ multiplex PCR; TCRdb's table is partial and in-frame only. Here the sample spans about 12,000 clones, 69% being singletons. No antigen has been identified for these receptors. The sequencing sample was made of CD4+ T cells from PBMCs, cultured in vitro. The origin of the receptors is a human donor in good health.

J is TRBJ1-3 and V is TRBV19; possibly TRBD1 for D (6 bases). The CDR3 is 16 residues long. Trimming stripped 7 bases from V and 0 bases from J, with 16 bases between. The V gene's germline CDR1 is LNHDA and CDR2 SQIVND (reference sequence). The DNA of the CDR3 is TGTGCCAGTAAGATCGGGGGCGCTTACTCTGGAAACACCATATATTTT. Translated, it gives CASKIGGAYSGNTIYF.

The chain has TRBV3-1 (or the pseudogene TRBV3-2) and TRBJ1-5, with D perhaps TRBD1 (5 bases). Trimming cost V 2 bases and J 6 bases, with 5 bases left between them. This CDR3 comprises 12 residues. Per germline, CDR1 LGHDT and CDR2 YNNKEL (reference sequence). The CDR3 loop is CASSQQGQPQHF. The CDR3 region has the DNA TGTGCCAGCAGCCAACAGGGTCAGCCCCAGCATTTT.

The CDR3 DNA sequence: TGTGCCACCAGCAGAGTTTTTGGGTTTCTTCGGGACCAAAGCTCCTACGAGCAGTACTTC. It is translated as CATSRVFGFLRDQSSYEQYF. The chain recombines TRBV15 with TRBJ2-7; D might be TRBD1 or TRBD2, each matching 5 bases. The CDR3 length is 20 residues. Germline values: CDR1 LNHNV, CDR2 YYDKDF (reference sequence). Deletions cut 1 base from V and 0 bases from J, with 25 bases between.

The chain combines TRBV19 with TRBJ1-6; D gene unclear. Germline CDR1 reads LNHDA; CDR2 reads SQIVND (reference sequence). The ends were cut back, 4 bases at V and 10 bases at J, with 11 bases in the middle. The CDR3 length is 13 residues. CDR3 sequence: CASSRDLQSPLHF. The CDR3 DNA is TGTGCCAGTAGTAGGGATCTTCAATCACCCCTCCACTTT.

The V gene is TRBV11-2, the J gene TRBJ2-1; TRBD2 matches 7 bases. The germline CDR1 and CDR2 sequences are SGHAT and FQNNGV. The CDR3 runs 15 residues. The V gene end was trimmed by 6 bases and the J gene end by 1 base; junction bases not matched to a gene: 6. The CDR3 DNA reads TGTGCCAGCAGTCCCGGGACTATGTCCTACAATGAGCAGTTCTTC. Protein product: CASSPGTMSYNEQFF.

The chain couples TRBV9 to TRBJ1-1, with D possibly being TRBD1 (5 bases). Trimming removed 4 bases at V and 6 bases at J, with 19 bases between. Per germline, CDR1 SGDLS and CDR2 YYNGEE. There are 15 residues in the CDR3. The CDR3 spells CASSPLRGRGAEAFF. In DNA form, the CDR3 reads TGTGCCAGCAGCCCCCTAAGGGGCCGGGGGGCTGAAGCTTTCTTT. Complete variable domain (other parts from reference TRBV9 and TRBJ1-1): DSGVTQTPKHLITATGQRVTLRCSPRSGDLSVYWYQQSLDQGLQFLIQYYNGEERAKGNILERFSAQQFPDLHSELNLSSLELGDSALYFCASSPLRGRGAEAFFGQGTRLTVV.

This clone has only one observation. The CDR3 region has the DNA TGCGCCAGCAGCTTGAGGGGGGAGGGCCTTGGCGAGCAGTACTTC. Its translation is CASSLRGEGLGEQYF. The chain couples TRBV5-1 to TRBJ2-7, with D possibly TRBD2 on 7 matching bases. Germline V gene data show CDR1 as SGHRS and CDR2 as YFSETQ. V was pared by 1 base and J by 6 bases, with 17 bases between. The CDR3 extends over 15 amino acids.

V gene TRBV19 combines with J gene TRBJ2-1; D remains unclear. The CDR3 has 15 amino acids. The germline gives CDR1 LNHDA, CDR2 SQIVND (reference sequence). V was shortened by 1 base and J by 1 base, with 8 bases between the two germline ends. The CDR3, as DNA: TGTGCCAGTAGTATAGCTTCCGGATCCTACAATGAGCAGTTCTTC. Translated, it gives CASSIASGSYNEQFF.

The chain uses TRBV14 and TRBJ1-4; D ambiguous. CDR1 is SGHDN and CDR2 is FVKESK in the germline V gene. The V gene lost 1 base and the J gene lost 5 bases, with 5 bases spanning the gap. The length of the CDR3 is 13 residues. The CDR3 DNA reads as TGTGCCAGCAGCCAAGTTAGAAATGAAAAACTGTTTTTT. Protein sequence: CASSQVRNEKLFF. Full variable domain (outside the CDR3, taken from reference TRBV14 and TRBJ1-4): EAGVTQFPSHSVIEKGQTVTLRCDPISGHDNLYWYRRVMGKEIKFLLHFVKESKQDESGMPNNRFLAERTGGTYSTLKVQPAELEDSGVYFCASSQVRNEKLFFGSGTQLSVL.

The V call is TRBV28, the J call TRBJ1-2, with D possibly TRBD1 on 5 matching bases. CDR1 is MDHEN, CDR2 SYDVKM, per germline. The CDR3 is 17 residues long. Trimming took off 2 bases at V and 0 bases at J, with 16 bases between the two ends. CDR3: CASSLGDYGHSNYGYTF. The CDR3 nucleotides are TGTGCCAGCAGTTTAGGAGACTACGGACACTCTAACTATGGCTACACCTTC.

This clone was observed once. The chain joins TRBV7-2 to TRBJ1-6, with D tentatively TRBD1 (5 bases). The CDR3 spans 13 residues. Germline CDR1 and CDR2: SGHTA and FQGNSA. V dropped 5 bases and J dropped 10 bases, with 12 bases sitting between them. CDR3 DNA: TGTGCCAGCAGCCAAAGGAGGGGCTCACCCCTCCACTTT. Translated: CASSQRRGSPLHF. The complete variable domain, with remaining parts taken from reference TRBV7-2 and TRBJ1-6, reads GAGVSQSPSNKVTEKGKDVELRCDPISGHTALYWYRQSLGQGLEFLIYFQGNSAPDKSGLPSDRFSAERTGGSVSTLTIQRTQQEDSAVYLCASSQRRGSPLHFGNGTRLTVT.

The rearrangement joins TRBV2 to TRBJ1-1; D call uncertain. V lost 5 bases, J lost 4 bases, and 5 bases lay in between. The CDR3 is 11 amino acids. The V gene's germline CDR1 is SNHLY and CDR2 FYNNEI. In DNA form, the CDR3 reads TGTGCCAGCAGTAGGAGCACTGAAGCTTTCTTT. This gives the protein CASSRSTEAFF.

The CDR3 DNA is TGTGCCATCAGGAGGGGGAGGGACACAGATACGCAGTATTTT. It specifies CAIRRGRDTDTQYF. The genes are TRBV10-3 and TRBJ2-3; maybe TRBD2 (7 bases). The CDR3 totals 14 residues. Trimming cost V 6 bases and J 2 bases, with 12 bases left between them. CDR1 is ENHRY, CDR2 SYGVKD, per germline.

V gene TRBV5-1 combines with J gene TRBJ2-7; TRBD2 might be the D (5 bases). The CDR3 sequence is 13 residues long. Germline V lookup: CDR1 SGHRS, CDR2 YFSETQ. Trimming removed 4 bases from V and 0 bases from J, with 8 bases in between. For the CDR3, the DNA is TGCGCCAGCAGCAGAGGGAGCTCCTACGAGCAGTACTTC. Translating gives CASSRGSSYEQYF.

This clone came up a few times. V is TRBV3-1 (or the pseudogene TRBV3-2) and J is TRBJ2-7, with D possibly being TRBD1 or TRBD2 (5 bases each). Trimming removed 4 bases from V and 0 bases from J, with 13 bases in between. The CDR3 covers 15 residues. From germline, CDR1 is LGHDT and CDR2 YNNKEL (reference sequence). This chain's CDR3 is CASSRDGVSSYEQYF. The CDR3 bases are TGTGCCAGCAGCCGGGACGGGGTTAGCTCCTACGAGCAGTACTTC.

Only one count was recorded for this clone. This chain connects TRBV3-1 (or the pseudogene TRBV3-2) to TRBJ1-2, with D tentatively TRBD1 (5 bases). The CDR3 sequence is 15 residues long. The germline V gene has CDR1 LGHDT and CDR2 YNNKEL (reference sequence). The ends were cut back, 0 bases at V and 4 bases at J, with 12 bases in the middle. CDR3 region: CASSQDSGAGYGYTF. As DNA, the CDR3 is TGTGCCAGCAGCCAAGATTCCGGGGCGGGCTATGGCTACACCTTC.

This clone was picked up one time. The chain is built from TRBV5-1 and TRBJ2-2; no firm D call. Germline CDR1 is SGHRS and CDR2 is YFSETQ. Trimming cost V 0 bases and J 0 bases, with 6 bases left between them. This CDR3 comprises 15 residues. This CDR3 is CASSLDPSNTGELFF. CDR3 nucleotide sequence: TGCGCCAGCAGCTTGGATCCTTCGAACACCGGGGAGCTGTTTTTT.

V is TRBV27 and J is TRBJ1-5, with unresolved D. Germline V lookup: CDR1 MNHEY, CDR2 SMNVEV (reference sequence). V lost 6 bases and J lost 2, with 14 bases in between. The CDR3 contains 15 residues. CDR3 region: CASSSDPRGNQPQHF. DNA of the CDR3: TGTGCCAGCAGCTCCGACCCAAGGGGCAATCAGCCCCAGCATTTT.

The chain recombines TRBV27 with TRBJ1-5, with 8 positions matching TRBD1. J was trimmed by 0 bases and V by 4 bases; bases with no gene match: 8. This CDR3 has 17 residues. Germline CDR1 is MNHEY and CDR2 is SMNVEV (reference sequence). In DNA, the CDR3 is TGTGCCAGCAGTTCCCTCGGGACAGGTGTTAGCAATCAGCCCCAGCATTTT. Encoded protein: CASSSLGTGVSNQPQHF.

Only a few counts were recorded for this clone. The chain links TRBV5-4 to TRBJ2-7; 7 nucleotides line up with TRBD1. There are 13 residues in the CDR3. Looked up from germline, CDR1 is SGHNT and CDR2 is YYREEE (reference sequence). The trim removed 4 bases at V and 5 bases at J, leaving 6 bases unmatched. CDR3 residues: CASSRGQADEQYF. CDR3 sequence (DNA): TGTGCCAGCAGCCGCGGACAGGCTGACGAGCAGTACTTC.

V gene TRBV20-1 combines with J gene TRBJ2-3; D ambiguous. Germline V gives CDR1 DFQATT, CDR2 SNEGSKA (reference sequence). The germline V and J ends were trimmed by 3 bases and 6 bases, with 4 bases remaining between them. CDR3 length: 10 amino acids. DNA for the CDR3: TGCAGTGCTAGCCCGGATACGCAGTATTTT. The encoded protein is CSASPDTQYF.

This sequence joins TRBV2 and TRBJ1-5; 8 bases are shared with TRBD1. CDR3 length: 16 amino acids. Germline CDR1 is SNHLY and CDR2 is FYNNEI. V dropped 6 bases and J dropped 3; count of bases not matched to a gene: 10. CDR3 coding DNA: TGTGCCAGCAGCGTCCAGGGGGCCGGAAACAATCAGCCCCAGCATTTT. The encoded protein is CASSVQGAGNNQPQHF.

In its sample, this clone was seen a few times. This chain connects TRBV29-1 to TRBJ1-6, with D perhaps TRBD1 (6 bases). Germline V gene data show CDR1 as SQVTM and CDR2 as ANQGSEA. The CDR3 covers 14 residues. V lost 5 bases, J lost 5 bases, and 13 bases lay in between. The CDR3 is CSVRLQGNNSPLHF. The CDR3, as DNA: TGCAGCGTTCGACTGCAGGGGAATAATTCACCCCTCCACTTT.

V gene TRBV14 combines with J gene TRBJ2-5, with D uncertain. V shed 6 bases and J shed 4 bases, with 12 bases lying between them. Germline CDR1 SGHDN, CDR2 FVKESK. The CDR3 runs to 13 residues. CDR3 bases: TGTGCCAGCAGACCAGACGGCGGAGAGACCCAGTACTTC. It specifies CASRPDGGETQYF. The full variable domain, rest sourced from reference TRBV14 and TRBJ2-5, is EAGVTQFPSHSVIEKGQTVTLRCDPISGHDNLYWYRRVMGKEIKFLLHFVKESKQDESGMPNNRFLAERTGGTYSTLKVQPAELEDSGVYFCASRPDGGETQYFGPGTRLLVL.

This chain uses TRBV6-1 with TRBJ1-2, with TRBD1 matching over 7 bases. The CDR3 is 17 amino acids. Germline-derived CDR1 and CDR2 are MNHNS and SASEGT. J gave up 5 bases and V 3 bases, and 15 bases lay outside the gene matches. The CDR3 nucleotides are TGTGCCAGCAGTGAGGGGGCAGGGGGACATAGCCGTTATGGCTACACCTTC. Its protein product is CASSEGAGGHSRYGYTF.

The J gene is TRBJ1-5, the V gene TRBV6-1; no clear D. V dropped 2 bases and J dropped 4 bases, with 9 bases sitting between them. The CDR3 runs 14 residues. Germline values: CDR1 MNHNS, CDR2 SASEGT. CDR3 loop: CASSEIRVNQPQHF. In DNA, the CDR3 is TGTGCCAGCAGTGAAATTAGGGTGAATCAGCCCCAGCATTTT.

This clone was detected only once. The gene calls are TRBV28 and TRBJ2-5; 7 positions match TRBD2. There are 14 residues in the CDR3. J lost 5 bases, V lost 3 bases, and 6 bases had no gene match. Germline V gives CDR1 MDHEN, CDR2 SYDVKM. The CDR3 DNA reads as TGTGCCAGCAGTTTCAGCGGGGTCGGGGAGACCCAGTACTTC. This translates into CASSFSGVGETQYF.